This TCR beta chain is drawn from a study of CD8 T cell repertoires and HIV-1 epitope variants. Study as a whole: Tested: three Gag epitope families, Nef HW9 and YT9.

The V end was cut by 6 bases, the J end by 1 base, with 12 bases between. The germline V gene encodes CDR1 MDHEN and CDR2 SYDVKM. The CDR3 is 14 amino acids. This clone was counted only a few times. As yet, its antigen is unknown. Using immunoSEQ multiplex PCR, the repertoire was profiled, and TCRdb retains in-frame clones only, with some absent. This repertoire shows fewer than 6,000 clones, roughly 70% found once; its top ten account for approximately 45%. This chain connects TRBV28 to TRBJ1-1; D remains ambiguous. The sequencing input was cultured CD8+ T cells derived from PBMCs. This TCR came from a male donor with HIV. Written as DNA, the CDR3 is TGTGCCAGCAGGCCCCCCCTCCAGAACACTGAAGCTTTCTTT. Translation gives CASRPPLQNTEAFF.